The clone carrying this T cell receptor beta chain showed up just a few times. Antigen: not known. The CDR3 sequence is 12 residues long. Germline lookup yields CDR1 DFQATT and CDR2 SNEGSKA (reference sequence). V lost 5 bases to trimming and J lost 7 bases; unmatched junction nucleotides: 7. Researchers attached unique molecular identifiers to individual cDNA molecules. TCRdb reprocessed the 5' RACE reads with MiXCR, giving one entry per CDR3 protein. The sample carries about 61,000 distinct CDR3 sequences, about 12% recorded once. The data stem from a study of early T cells in non-severe SARS-CoV-2 infection. As for the study in general: Whole-blood bulk RNA, unsorted, was sequenced, and chains were unpaired.

Findings and caveats of the study: Matches to VDJdb favored anti-spike CD8 responses and missed private and CD4 specificities.

This specimen was whole blood, taken at baseline. The origin of this receptor is an adult who was a healthcare worker with PCR-confirmed SARS-CoV-2 infection or an uninfected control (not recorded which). The donor label of this sample is uncertain. This chain uses TRBV20-1 with TRBJ1-2, with TRBD1 identical over 7 bases. Here the CDR3 DNA reads TGCAGTGCTGACGACAGGGTGGCTGGCTACACCTTC. Amino acids: CSADDRVAGYTF.